Listed below are T cell receptor beta chains from one sample, sequenced in a study of blood T cell repertoires in COVID-19. Clones were sequenced by immunoSEQ multiplex PCR, and TCRdb holds only the in-frame ones, with some missing. The sample lists some 150,000 clones, more than 85% occurring once. Specimen: peripheral blood. The receptor source for this set is a woman in her seventies with acute or convalescent COVID-19. Both conserved end residues are part of each CDR3. A D gene is named only where the DNA matches it firmly. Clone size appears in some rows only: once, few, many, or a class for an expanded clone.

TRBV28	once	TRBJ2-1	15	TRBD2	CASSLYSGGRNEQFF	TGTGCCAGCAGTTTATATAGCGGGGGGAGAAATGAGCAGTTCTTC
TRBV3-1/TRBV3-2	.	TRBJ1-1	13	.	CASSVQGNTEAFF	TGTGCCAGCAGCGTACAGGGTAACACTGAAGCTTTCTTT
TRBV15	.	TRBJ2-1	17	TRBD1	CATSRVQGASSYNEQFF	TGTGCCACCAGCAGAGTCCAGGGGGCGTCTTCATACAATGAGCAGTTCTTC
TRBV29-1	.	TRBJ1-1	13	TRBD1	CSVRTGGITEAFF	TGCAGCGTGAGGACAGGGGGCATCACTGAAGCTTTCTTT
TRBV28	.	TRBJ1-3	12	.	CASSTPGNTIYF	TGTGCCAGCAGTACACCTGGAAACACCATATATTTT
TRBV19	.	TRBJ1-1	15	.	CASSSRQKGNTEAFF	TGTGCCAGTAGTTCCCGACAGAAAGGGAACACTGAAGCTTTCTTT
TRBV3-1/TRBV3-2	.	TRBJ1-3	14	.	CASSPQGGGNTIYF	TGTGCCAGCAGCCCTCAAGGGGGTGGAAACACCATATATTTT
TRBV7-9	once	TRBJ1-3	15	.	CASSPHQVSGNTIYF	TGTGCCAGCAGCCCACACCAGGTCTCTGGAAACACCATATATTTT
TRBV5-1	.	TRBJ2-2	16	TRBD2	CASSLSPLGGTGELFF	TGCGCCAGCAGCTTGTCACCACTCGGGGGGACCGGGGAGCTGTTTTTT
TRBV9	.	TRBJ2-5	19	TRBD1	CASSAPTKPGQGAQETQYF	TGTGCCAGCAGCGCCCCCACCAAACCGGGACAGGGGGCTCAAGAGACCCAGTACTTC
TRBV20-1	.	TRBJ1-5	14	.	CSASAGGWVQPQHF	TGCAGTGCTAGTGCGGGGGGCTGGGTTCAGCCCCAGCATTTT
TRBV4-3	.	TRBJ1-2	14	.	CASSHGGEAYGYTF	TGCGCCAGCAGCCACGGGGGGGAAGCGTATGGCTACACCTTC
TRBV9	medium-sized	TRBJ2-1	16	TRBD2	CASSPPAGAFYNEQFF	TGTGCCAGCAGCCCCCCAGCGGGGGCCTTTTACAATGAGCAGTTCTTC
TRBV19	.	TRBJ2-1	15	TRBD2	CASSVTSGGYNEQFF	TGTGCCAGTAGTGTGACTAGCGGGGGCTACAATGAGCAGTTCTTC
TRBV6-5	.	TRBJ1-6	14	.	CASRQSSYNSPLHF	TGTGCCAGCAGACAAAGCTCCTATAATTCACCCCTCCACTTT
TRBV6-5	.	TRBJ2-1	15	TRBD2	CASRPTSGGPNEQFF	TGTGCCAGCAGACCCACTAGCGGGGGGCCGAATGAGCAGTTCTTC
TRBV4-1	.	TRBJ2-2	17	.	CASSQVLGHENTGELFF	TGCGCCAGCAGCCAAGTACTGGGACACGAGAACACCGGGGAGCTGTTTTTT
TRBV7-2	.	TRBJ2-5	15	.	CASSLVAGRRETQYF	TGTGCCAGCAGCTTAGTTGCAGGGAGGAGGGAGACCCAGTACTTC
TRBV3-1/TRBV3-2	.	TRBJ2-5	13	.	CASSQIDGGSQYF	TGTGCCAGCAGCCAAATAGACGGCGGGTCCCAGTACTTC
TRBV19	.	TRBJ1-1	14	.	CASSIGRLTAEAFF	TGTGCCAGTAGTATAGGCAGGCTAACGGCTGAAGCTTTCTTT
TRBV7-2	.	TRBJ2-5	15	TRBD2	CASSLVAGGAQTQYF	TGTGCCAGCAGCTTAGTTGCGGGGGGGGCGCAGACCCAGTACTTC
TRBV5-1	.	TRBJ1-4	13	.	CASSLTGPEKLFF	TGCGCCAGCAGCTTGACAGGTCCTGAAAAACTGTTTTTT
TRBV7-2	.	TRBJ1-2	15	TRBD1	CASSLKPGQDYGYTF	TGTGCCAGCAGCTTAAAGCCGGGACAGGACTATGGCTACACCTTC
TRBV5-1	.	TRBJ2-3	14	.	CASSLAASADTQYF	TGCGCCAGCAGCTTGGCCGCTAGCGCGGATACGCAGTATTTT
TRBV5-1	.	TRBJ2-6	17	TRBD1	CASSLRYRGDGANVLTF	TGCGCCAGCAGCTTAAGATACAGGGGGGACGGGGCCAACGTCCTGACTTTC
TRBV9	.	TRBJ1-4	17	TRBD1	CASSANVKQGMDEKLFF	TGTGCCAGCAGCGCCAACGTCAAACAGGGGATGGACGAAAAACTGTTTTTT
TRBV11-2	.	TRBJ1-1	14	.	CASSLTDRGTEAFF	TGTGCCAGCAGCTTAACAGACCGGGGCACTGAAGCTTTCTTT
TRBV3-1/TRBV3-2	.	TRBJ2-3	15	TRBD2	CASSATGGATDTQYF	TGTGCCAGCAGCGCAACGGGGGGGGCAACAGATACGCAGTATTTT
TRBV6-5	.	TRBJ2-5	15	.	CASSPAQAGKETQYF	TGTGCCAGCAGCCCCGCTCAAGCGGGCAAAGAGACCCAGTACTTC
TRBV7-9	.	TRBJ2-6	17	.	CASSLAGHYSGANVLTF	TGTGCCAGCAGCTTAGCGGGACACTACTCTGGGGCCAACGTCCTGACTTTC